This TCR beta chain was identified in a study of early T cells in non-severe SARS-CoV-2 infection. As for the study in general: Unpaired chains resulted from sequencing bulk RNA of unsorted whole blood. Overall study findings and caveats: The study's VDJdb matching favored anti-spike CD8 responses and missed private and CD4 specificities.

Individual cDNA molecules received unique molecular identifiers during library preparation. TCRdb re-called the 5' RACE reads with MiXCR, one entry per CDR3 protein. Here the sample spans approximately 64,000 distinct CDR3 sequences, 4.9% being singletons. Germline values: CDR1 MNHNS, CDR2 SASEGT. The CDR3 extends over 14 amino acids. V lost 4 bases and J 5 bases, leaving 9 bases between the germline ends. This clonotype was seen more than once but under ten times. Its antigen remains unknown. The chain combines TRBV6-1 with TRBJ1-6; possibly TRBD1 for D (6 bases). The clonotype originates from an adult who was a healthcare worker with PCR-confirmed SARS-CoV-2 infection or an uninfected control (not recorded which). The sample was whole blood. The CDR3 reads CASSVQGHNSPLHF. The CDR3 region has the DNA TGTGCCAGCAGTGTACAGGGCCATAATTCACCCCTCCACTTT.